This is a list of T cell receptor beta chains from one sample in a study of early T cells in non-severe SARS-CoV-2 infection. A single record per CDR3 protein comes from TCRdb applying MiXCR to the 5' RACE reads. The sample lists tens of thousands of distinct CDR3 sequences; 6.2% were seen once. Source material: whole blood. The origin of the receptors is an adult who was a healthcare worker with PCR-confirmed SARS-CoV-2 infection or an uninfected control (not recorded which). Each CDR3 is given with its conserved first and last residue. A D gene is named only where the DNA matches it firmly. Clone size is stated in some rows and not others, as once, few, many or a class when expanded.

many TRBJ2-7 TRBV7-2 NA TGTGCCAGCAGCCGACTCCCCGACAGCTCCTACGAGCAGTACTTC CASSRLPDSSYEQYF
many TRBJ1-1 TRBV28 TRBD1 TGTGCCAGCAGTGAAAACAGGGGGGAAGCTTTCTTT CASSENRGEAFF
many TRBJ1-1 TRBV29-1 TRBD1 TGCAGCGTCATTCTGGGACAGACGAACACTGAAGCTTTCTTT CSVILGQTNTEAFF
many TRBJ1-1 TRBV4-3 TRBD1 TGCGCCAGCAGCCAGGAGCCGCCTATGGACAGGGTAACAGCCTTCACTGAAGCTTTCTTT CASSQEPPMDRVTAFTEAFF
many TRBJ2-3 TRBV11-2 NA TGTGCCAGCAGCTACGGGTTGGATACGCAGTATTTT CASSYGLDTQYF
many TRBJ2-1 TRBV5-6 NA TGTGCCAGCAGCTTGGGAGCCAAAAAGTTCTTC CASSLGAKKFF
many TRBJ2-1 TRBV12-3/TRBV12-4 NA TGTGCCAGCAGCCCCGGGACCGGGGTAAATGAGCAGTTCTTC CASSPGTGVNEQFF
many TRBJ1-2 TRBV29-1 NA TGCAGCGTTGAAGGTGACAGCTATGGCTACACCTTC CSVEGDSYGYTF
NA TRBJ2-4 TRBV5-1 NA TGCGCCAGCAGCTCAAGGGGGGACAACATTCAGTACTTC CASSSRGDNIQYF
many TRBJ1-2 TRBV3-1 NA TGTGCCAGCAGCCAAGACGAGGCCAGGGGCCTCTATGGCTACACCTTC CASSQDEARGLYGYTF